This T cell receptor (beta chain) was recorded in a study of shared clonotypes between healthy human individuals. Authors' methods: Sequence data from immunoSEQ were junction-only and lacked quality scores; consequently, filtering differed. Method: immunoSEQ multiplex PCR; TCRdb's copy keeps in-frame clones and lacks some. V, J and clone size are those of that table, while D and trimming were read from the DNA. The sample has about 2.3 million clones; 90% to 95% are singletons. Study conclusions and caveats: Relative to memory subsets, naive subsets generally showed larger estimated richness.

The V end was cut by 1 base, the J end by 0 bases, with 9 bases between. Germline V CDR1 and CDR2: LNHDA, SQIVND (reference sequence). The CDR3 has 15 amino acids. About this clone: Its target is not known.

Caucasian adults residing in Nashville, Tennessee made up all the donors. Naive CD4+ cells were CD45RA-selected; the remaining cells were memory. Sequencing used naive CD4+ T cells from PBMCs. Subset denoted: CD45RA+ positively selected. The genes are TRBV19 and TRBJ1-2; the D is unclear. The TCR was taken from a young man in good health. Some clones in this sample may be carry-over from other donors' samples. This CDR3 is CASSIAGSPNYGYTF. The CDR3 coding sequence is TGTGCCAGTAGTATAGCGGGCAGTCCTAACTATGGCTACACCTTC. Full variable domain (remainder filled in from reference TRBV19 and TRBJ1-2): DGGITQSPKYLFRKEGQNVTLSCEQNLNHDAMYWYRQDPGQGLRLIYYSQIVNDFQKGDIAEGYSVSREKKESFPLTVTSAQKNPTAFYLCASSIAGSPNYGYTFGSGTRLTVV.